Listed below are T cell receptor beta chains from one sample, sequenced in a study of blood T cell repertoires in COVID-19. TCRdb keeps only in-frame clones here, not all; method: immunoSEQ multiplex PCR. This table has about 230,000 clones, more than 75% appearing once. Sequencing was done on a sample of peripheral blood. The receptors derive from a man aged 50 to 60 with COVID-19, enrolled during active disease. CDR3s include the opening cysteine and the closing phenylalanine or tryptophan. A D gene is named only where the DNA matches it firmly. Size values are once, few and many counts, or a class for expanded clones, and some rows have none.

d_call clone_size j_call v_call cdr3_aa cdr3_nt
TRBD1 - TRBJ1-4 TRBV7-8 CASSLVGTANEKLFF TGTGCCAGCAGCTTAGTTGGGACAGCTAATGAAAAACTGTTTTTT
TRBD1 - TRBJ1-1 TRBV2 CASSATGANTEAFF TGTGCCAGCAGCGCGACAGGGGCGAACACTGAAGCTTTCTTT
TRBD1 once TRBJ2-5 TRBV9 CASSATGGYETQYF TGTGCCAGCAGCGCGACAGGGGGTTATGAGACCCAGTACTTC
TRBD1 once TRBJ1-1 TRBV10-3 CAISSTGLVAFF TGTGCCATCAGCTCGACAGGGTTGGTAGCTTTCTTT
TRBD1 once TRBJ1-6 TRBV28 CASSLPQGANSPLHF TGTGCCAGCAGTTTGCCACAGGGGGCAAATTCACCCCTCCACTTT
- - TRBJ1-3 TRBV2 CASSAQESSGNTIYF TGTGCCAGCAGCGCACAGGAATCCTCTGGAAACACCATATATTTT
- - TRBJ1-5 TRBV4-1 CASSHSDSSNQPQHF TGCGCCAGCAGCCACTCGGACAGTAGCAATCAGCCCCAGCATTTT
- - TRBJ1-4 TRBV4-2 CASSQKSPGNGEKLFF TGTGCCAGCAGCCAAAAGTCACCAGGGAACGGTGAAAAACTGTTTTTT
TRBD2 - TRBJ2-2 TRBV19 CASSPLAGGFTGELFF TGTGCCAGTAGTCCTCTGGCGGGGGGGTTCACCGGGGAGCTGTTTTTT
TRBD2 - TRBJ2-7 TRBV7-2 CASSLTSGVYYEQYF TGTGCCAGCAGCTTAACTAGCGGGGTCTACTACGAGCAGTACTTC
- - TRBJ1-2 TRBV6-5 CASSYRTDYGYTF TGTGCCAGCAGTTACCGGACAGACTATGGCTACACCTTC